A selection of T cell receptor beta chains follows, all from one sample in a study of blood T cell repertoires in COVID-19. The protocol was immunoSEQ multiplex PCR, while the TCRdb copy is restricted to in-frame clones and leaves out a portion. The profile shows roughly 440,000 clones, around 88% of them singletons. Sequenced sample: peripheral blood. Every receptor here comes from a woman between 45 and 60 years old with COVID-19, enrolled during active disease. CDR3s leave out the opening cysteine and the closing phenylalanine or tryptophan.

V,CDR3
TRBV4-2,ASSQDGTSGGPYNEQF
TRBV3-1/TRBV3-2,ASSLGPGLGTGELF
TRBV13,ASSAAQNRGGQETQY
TRBV6-5,ASCRGGRDTQY
TRBV4-1,ASSQVRGWRSPLH
TRBV5-1,ASKTRLSGNTEAF
TRBV5-4,ASSLDLGAMTEAF
TRBV6-5,ASTIGREYGYT
TRBV11-2,ASSYTPGQGAGYT
TRBV5-6,ASSLGGGGTDTQY
TRBV6-6,ASSAGTFTEAF
TRBV5-1,ASSPGQWNYGYT
TRBV11-3,ASSLQTSGGADTQY
TRBV6-1,ASSEPGQVSTEAF
TRBV4-2,ASSPQPGKDTQY
TRBV5-1,ASSLAGDSTYEQY
TRBV5-6,ASSYTSGGVPADTQY
TRBV27,ASSITRNTEAF
TRBV3-1/TRBV3-2,ASSQGQGFGPQH
TRBV6-5,ASSYSSGGAASEQF
TRBV9,ASTDSSDGELF
TRBV24-1,ATSELTGGADYGYT
TRBV7-8,ASSVRQNTEAF
TRBV5-6,ASTPFGPDEQF
TRBV6-6,ASSHNDRGGEKLF
TRBV28,ASSFYQGVTEAF
TRBV27,ASSPVGGGYGYT
TRBV19,ASSHITSNSGELF
TRBV25-1,ASRGGETEQY
TRBV5-5,ASSLPRWNTEAF
TRBV19,ASSPWGVYGVANEKLF
TRBV2,ASKLAVYNEQF
TRBV7-8,ASIEGVGTEAF
TRBV18,ASSRQLTEAF
TRBV27,ASRTGTGISPLH
TRBV7-8,ASSSTGQGGYT
TRBV6-4,ASSSMQGGEQF
TRBV15,ATSSLRGGSEKLF
TRBV27,ASRGGRQETQY
TRBV9,ASSVEGTGYYGYT
TRBV10-3,AISVGTANYGYT
TRBV19,ASSTTDRVGYGYT
TRBV28,ASSRPGLQDTQY
TRBV28,ASSFTGGNYEQY
TRBV2,ASKVDRDTGELF
TRBV3-1/TRBV3-2,ASSHPLAGGEETQY
TRBV29-1,SVVGRGGETQY
TRBV11-2,ASSLDSHRGANYGYT
TRBV2,ASRGQGASNQPQH
TRBV28,ASSSGQGVAYEQY
TRBV11-1,ASSRCIFEKLF
TRBV19,ASSISGTSGGNEQF
TRBV6-5,ASSYSGRGDTEAF
TRBV12-5,ASGLGSKAF
TRBV19,ASSRGSGAQSYEQY